This TCR beta chain derives from a study of blood T cells in healthy people across ages. A second PCR, run for about 6 to 12 cycles, used a sample-barcoded 5' primer plus a J-beta primer mix. TCRdb processed the 5' RACE reads anew with MiXCR; each CDR3 protein has one entry. The repertoire includes over 500,000 distinct CDR3 sequences, under 65% of them detected once, and roughly 13% sits in the top ten. V shed 4 bases and J shed 11 bases, with 17 bases lying between them. The germline gives CDR1 MDHEN, CDR2 SYDVKM. CDR3 length equals 13 residues. The chain recombines TRBV28 with TRBJ2-5; weak D call: TRBD2 (5 bases). Sequenced material: blood. The sequence was obtained from a woman aged 80 or older in good health. DNA of the CDR3: TGTGCCAGCAGTTGCCACGGGAACAATGAGCAGTACTTC. Translation: CASSCHGNNEQYF.